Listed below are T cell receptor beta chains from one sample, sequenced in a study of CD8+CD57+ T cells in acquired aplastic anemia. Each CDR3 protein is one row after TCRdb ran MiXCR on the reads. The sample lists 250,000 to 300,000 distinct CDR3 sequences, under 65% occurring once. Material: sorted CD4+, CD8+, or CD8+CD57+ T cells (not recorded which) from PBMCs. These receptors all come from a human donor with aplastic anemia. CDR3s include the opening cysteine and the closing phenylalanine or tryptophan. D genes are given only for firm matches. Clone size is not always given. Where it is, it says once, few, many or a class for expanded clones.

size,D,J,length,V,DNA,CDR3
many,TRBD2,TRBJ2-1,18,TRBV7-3,TGTGCCAGCAGCTTAAAACCCATCCTAGCGGGAGGGTTCAATGAGCAGTTCTTC,CASSLKPILAGGFNEQFF
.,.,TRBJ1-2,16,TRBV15,TGTGCCACCAGCAGGTGGACCCCTGGGCTCGTCTATGGCTACACCTTC,CATSRWTPGLVYGYTF
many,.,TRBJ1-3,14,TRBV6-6,TGTGCCAGCAGTTATGGGGTATCTGGAAACACCATATATTTT,CASSYGVSGNTIYF
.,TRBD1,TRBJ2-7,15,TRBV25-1,TGTGCCAGCAGCCACGACCGGGACAGCTCCTACGAGCAGTACTTC,CASSHDRDSSYEQYF
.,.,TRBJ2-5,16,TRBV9,TGTGCCAGCAGCGACCCCCAGGGGAAGTACCAAGAGACCCAGTACTTC,CASSDPQGKYQETQYF
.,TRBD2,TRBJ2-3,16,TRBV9,TGTGCCAGCAGCGTAGTTCGCGGGGGGTCCACAGATACGCAGTATTTT,CASSVVRGGSTDTQYF
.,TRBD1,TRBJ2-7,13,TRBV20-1,TGCAGTGCTAAGGGGACAGGGCCCTACGAGCAGTACTTC,CSAKGTGPYEQYF
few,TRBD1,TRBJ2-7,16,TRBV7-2,TGTGCCAGCAGCTTAGAGCTAAGACAGGGGGCAGGGGAGCAGTACTTC,CASSLELRQGAGEQYF
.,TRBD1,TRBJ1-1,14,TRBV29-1,TGCAGCGTCGATAGGGGGCGCTTGGGCACTGAAGCTTTCTTT,CSVDRGRLGTEAFF
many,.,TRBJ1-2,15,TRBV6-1,TGTGCCAGCATTTCCCAGACCCAGGGTAACTATGGCTACACCTTC,CASISQTQGNYGYTF
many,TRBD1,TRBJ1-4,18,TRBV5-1,TGCGCCAGCAGCTTGTCGGGACAGGGGGCGGGAGGTCCGGGAAAACTGTTTTTT,CASSLSGQGAGGPGKLFF
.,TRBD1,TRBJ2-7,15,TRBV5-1,TGCGCCAGCAGCTTGGGGGGACAGGAGAACTACGAGCAGTACTTC,CASSLGGQENYEQYF
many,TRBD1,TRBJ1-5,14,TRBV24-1,TGTGCCACCAGTGATGGACAGGGGGATTGGCCCCAGCATTTT,CATSDGQGDWPQHF
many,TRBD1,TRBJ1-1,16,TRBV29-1,TGCAGCGTTGAAGATAGGCAGGGGGAGATGAACACTGAAGCTTTCTTT,CSVEDRQGEMNTEAFF
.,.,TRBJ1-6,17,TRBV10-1,TGCGCCACCCACTGGACTCCCTCCTGGGGTTATAATTCACCCCTCCACTTT,CATHWTPSWGYNSPLHF
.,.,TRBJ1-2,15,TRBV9,TGTGCCAGCAGCGTAGGTTGGGGATCTAACTATGGCTACACCTTC,CASSVGWGSNYGYTF
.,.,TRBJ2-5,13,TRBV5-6,TGTGCCAGCAGCTTGTGGGGTGCGGAGACCCAGTACTTC,CASSLWGAETQYF
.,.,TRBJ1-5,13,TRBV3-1,TGTGCCAGCAGCCAAGATATGAATCAGCCTCAGCATTTT,CASSQDMNQPQHF
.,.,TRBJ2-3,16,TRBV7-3,TGCGCCAGCAGCTTAGCCCACTTAAGGCTGGTGGATACGCAGTATTTT,CASSLAHLRLVDTQYF
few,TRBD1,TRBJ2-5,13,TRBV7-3,TGTGCCAGCAGCGGGACAGGGGTAGAGACCCAGTACTTC,CASSGTGVETQYF
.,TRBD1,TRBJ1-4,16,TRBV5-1,TGCGCCAGCAGCTTACCACAGGGGGCTTACAATGAAAAACTGTTTTTT,CASSLPQGAYNEKLFF
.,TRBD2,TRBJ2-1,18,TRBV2,TGTGCCAGCAGTGAACCTTGGACTAGCGGCCACTCCTACAATGAGCAGTTCTTC,CASSEPWTSGHSYNEQFF
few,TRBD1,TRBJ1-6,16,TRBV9,TGTGCCAGCAGCGTTGCGGGACAGCCCTCTGGTTCACCCCTCCACTTT,CASSVAGQPSGSPLHF
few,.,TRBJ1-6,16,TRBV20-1,TGCAGTGCTAGAGATCGTGGGGACTCCTATAATTCACCCCTCCACTTT,CSARDRGDSYNSPLHF
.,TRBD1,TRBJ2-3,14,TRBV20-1,TGCAGTGCTAGGCCGGGACAGGGAGCTGATACGCAGTATTTT,CSARPGQGADTQYF
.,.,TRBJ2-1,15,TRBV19,TGTGCCAGTAGTATAGTGGGGATGTCCTACAATGAGCAGTTCTTC,CASSIVGMSYNEQFF
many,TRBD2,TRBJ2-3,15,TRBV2,TGTGCCAGCAGCGGACTAGCGGGTTACACAGATACGCAGTATTTT,CASSGLAGYTDTQYF
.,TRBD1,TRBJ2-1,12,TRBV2,TGTGCCAGCTGGGACAGATACAATGAGCAGTTCTTC,CASWDRYNEQFF
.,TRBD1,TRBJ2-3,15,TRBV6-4,TGTGCCAGCAGCGGTACAGGGGGAGGCACAGATACGCAGTATTTT,CASSGTGGGTDTQYF
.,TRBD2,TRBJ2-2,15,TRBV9,TGTGCCAGCAGCGTGGGACTAGCTGACACCGGGGAGCTGTTTTTT,CASSVGLADTGELFF
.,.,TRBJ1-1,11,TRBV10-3,TGTGCCATCAGCCAAGGCACTGAAGCTTTCTTT,CAISQGTEAFF
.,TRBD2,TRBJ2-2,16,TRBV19,TGTGCCAGTAGTACTAGCGGGGGCGCCGTGGGAGGGGAGCTGTTTTTT,CASSTSGGAVGGELFF
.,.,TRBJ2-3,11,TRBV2,TGTGCCAGCAAGGTATACAATGAGCAGTATTTT,CASKVYNEQYF
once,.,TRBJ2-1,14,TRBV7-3,TGTGCCAGCAGCTTATACGGGTCATACAATGAGCAGTTCTTC,CASSLYGSYNEQFF
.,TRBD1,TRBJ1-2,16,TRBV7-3,TGTGCCAGCAGCCCGGGGGGGACAGAGGGAAACTATGGCCACACCTTC,CASSPGGTEGNYGHTF
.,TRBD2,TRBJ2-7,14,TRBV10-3,TGTGCCATCAGTGAGCGGGAGGGTGGCGACGAGCAGTACTTC,CAISEREGGDEQYF
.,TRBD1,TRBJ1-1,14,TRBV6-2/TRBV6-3,TGTGCCATCACCAGGACAGGGGCTTACGGAGAAGCTTTCTTT,CAITRTGAYGEAFF
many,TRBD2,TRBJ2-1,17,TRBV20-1,TGCAGTGCTGCAGGACTAGCGGGAGAACCCTCCTACAATGAGCAGTTCTTC,CSAAGLAGEPSYNEQFF
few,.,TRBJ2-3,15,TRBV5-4,TGTGCCACCCACGGTTCGAGTTCTAGCACAGATACGCAGTATTTT,CATHGSSSSTDTQYF
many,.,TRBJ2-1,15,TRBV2,TGTGCCAGCAGTCCGAGGGGGGGGCCGTACAATGAGCAGTTCTTC,CASSPRGGPYNEQFF
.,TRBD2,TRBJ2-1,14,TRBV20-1,TGCAGTGCTAGGGGCGGGAGGGGAAACAATGAGCAGTTCTTC,CSARGGRGNNEQFF
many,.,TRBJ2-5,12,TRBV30,TGTGCCTGGAGTGTAAGAGGTAGGGTCGTAATCTTC,CAWSVRGRVVIF
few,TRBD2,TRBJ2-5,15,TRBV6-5,TGTGCCAGCAGTAAATCGGGGGGGGGGCAAGAGACCCAGTACTTC,CASSKSGGGQETQYF
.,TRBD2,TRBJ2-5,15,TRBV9,TGTGCCAGCAGCGTAGACGGGAGGGATCTCGGGACCCAGTACTTC,CASSVDGRDLGTQYF
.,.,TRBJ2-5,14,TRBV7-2,TGTGCCAGCAGCTTTTCGGCTAGCGAGGAGACCCAGTACTTC,CASSFSASEETQYF
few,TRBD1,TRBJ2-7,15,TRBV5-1,TGCGCCAGCAGGTCGTACCGGGACAGGTCCTACGAGCAGTACTTC,CASRSYRDRSYEQYF
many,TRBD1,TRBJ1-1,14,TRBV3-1,TGTGCCAGCAGCGCCCGGGACAGCCACACTGAAGCTTTCTTT,CASSARDSHTEAFF
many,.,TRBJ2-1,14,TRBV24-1,TGTGCCACCAGTACGGGACCGATCTACAATGAGCAGTTCTTC,CATSTGPIYNEQFF
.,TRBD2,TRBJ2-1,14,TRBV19,TGTGCCAGCAAAACTAGCGCCAACTACAATGAGCAGTTCTTC,CASKTSANYNEQFF
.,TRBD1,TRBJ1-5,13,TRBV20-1,TGCAGTGCTTTACAGGGGAGCAATCAGCCCCAGCATTTT,CSALQGSNQPQHF
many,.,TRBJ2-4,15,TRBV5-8,TGTGCCAGCAGCTTGGAGGGTATAGACAAAAACATTCAGTACTTC,CASSLEGIDKNIQYF
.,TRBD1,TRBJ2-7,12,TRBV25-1,TGTGCCAGCACGACAGGGAAGTACGAGCAGTACTTC,CASTTGKYEQYF
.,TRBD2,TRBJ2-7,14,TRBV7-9,TGTGCCAGCAGCGACCGGACTAGTATCTACGAGCAGTACTTC,CASSDRTSIYEQYF
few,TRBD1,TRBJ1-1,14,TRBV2,TGTGCCAGCAGGAAAGACAGGGGGCCCATTGAAGCTTTCTTT,CASRKDRGPIEAFF
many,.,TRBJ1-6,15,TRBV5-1,TGCGCCAGCAGCCCAACCGACAGTAAAAATTCACCCCTCCACTTT,CASSPTDSKNSPLHF
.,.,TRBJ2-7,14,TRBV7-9,TGTGCCAGCAGCTCCCAGGGGCGGTACTACGAGCAGTACTTC,CASSSQGRYYEQYF
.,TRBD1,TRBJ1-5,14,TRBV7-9,TGTGCCAGCAGCTTACGGACAGGGTCTCAGCCCCAGCATTTT,CASSLRTGSQPQHF
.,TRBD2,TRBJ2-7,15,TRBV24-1,TGTGCCACCAGTGATTCTCGCGGGGGGATTTACGAGCAGTACTTC,CATSDSRGGIYEQYF
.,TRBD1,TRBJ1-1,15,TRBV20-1,TGCAGTGCTAGAGAGATAAACAGGGGGAACACTGAAGCTTTCTTT,CSAREINRGNTEAFF
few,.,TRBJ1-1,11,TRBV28,TGTGCCAGCAGTTTGAAGCGTGAAGCTTTCTTT,CASSLKREAFF